Listed below are T cell receptor beta chains from one sample, sequenced in a study of blood T cell repertoires in COVID-19. TCRdb's table, derived via immunoSEQ multiplex PCR, lists solely in-frame clones and lacks some. Here the sample spans around 65,000 clones, over 80% being singletons. The sample was peripheral blood. Receptors originate from a man between 65 and 80 years old with acute or convalescent COVID-19. Both conserved end residues are part of each CDR3. A D gene is named only where the DNA matches it firmly. For some rows the clone size is stated as once, few or many, or as a class when expanded; others skip it.

j_gene	v_gene	d_gene	len	abundance	CDR3nt	CDR3aa
TRBJ2-6	TRBV27	NA	16	NA	TGTGCCAGCAGGGTTTGGGGGCACTCTGGGGCCAACGTCCTGACTTTC	CASRVWGHSGANVLTF
TRBJ2-5	TRBV2	NA	14	NA	TGTGCCAGCAGTGAAGGAGGCAGGGAAGAGACCCAGTACTTC	CASSEGGREETQYF
TRBJ2-6	TRBV19	NA	15	NA	TGTGCCAGTACCGGCAACAGGCCTGGGGCCAACGTCCTGACTTTC	CASTGNRPGANVLTF
TRBJ1-2	TRBV6-1	NA	14	NA	TGTGCCAGCAGTGAAGTACGAGGGAACTATGGCTACACCTTC	CASSEVRGNYGYTF
TRBJ2-5	TRBV10-3	TRBD2	13	NA	TGTGCCACGGGACTAGCGGGCCAAGAGACCCAGTACTTC	CATGLAGQETQYF
TRBJ2-1	TRBV3-1/TRBV3-2	TRBD2	18	NA	TGTGCCAGCAGTCGCACTACTAGCGGGGGGCCATCCTACAATGAGCAGTTCTTC	CASSRTTSGGPSYNEQFF
TRBJ1-1	TRBV28	NA	13	few	TGTGCCAGCTCTCTTGGGGGCTATGCTGAAGCTTTCTTT	CASSLGGYAEAFF
TRBJ2-7	TRBV5-1	TRBD1	14	NA	TGCGCCAGCAGCCCGGGACAGGTAGAAGACGAGCAGTACTTC	CASSPGQVEDEQYF
TRBJ1-5	TRBV28	TRBD1	14	NA	TGTGCCAGCAGCCCGGGACAGGCCCATCAGCCCCAGCATTTT	CASSPGQAHQPQHF
TRBJ2-7	TRBV6-5	TRBD1	13	NA	TGTGCCAGCAGGGGGACAGCCATCTACGAGCAGTACTTC	CASRGTAIYEQYF
TRBJ2-3	TRBV10-2	TRBD1	16	NA	TGCGCCAGCAGTGAGCCCGGGACAGGGTTACCAGATACGCAGTATTTT	CASSEPGTGLPDTQYF
TRBJ1-1	TRBV7-6	NA	15	NA	TGTGCCAGCAGCTTAGTTCAGGGCATGAACACTGAAGCTTTCTTT	CASSLVQGMNTEAFF
TRBJ1-1	TRBV6-1	NA	14	NA	TGTGCCAGCAGTGAACGATGGGAGGTCACTGAAGCTTTCTTT	CASSERWEVTEAFF